One sample yielded the 20 T cell receptor beta chains listed below, sequenced in a study of PD-L1 blockade in urothelial cancer. The time point: peripheral blood 6 weeks after treatment start. The repertoire was sequenced with immunoSEQ multiplex PCR; TCRdb's copy has only in-frame clones and lacks some. The table lists around 48,000 clones, approximately 83% of them singletons. Here the sequenced sample was PBMCs, taken around atezolizumab (anti-PD-L1) treatment. Receptors originate from a man in his 60s with urothelial cancer.

The rearrangement joins TRBV15 to TRBJ1-6, with 7 bases matching TRBD1. Trimming removed 6 bases from V and 2 bases from J; junction bases left unmatched: 10. Per the germline V gene, CDR1 is LNHNV and CDR2 is YYDKDF (reference sequence). CDR3 length equals 17 residues. The CDR3 spells CATRGGTGTAYNSPLHF. CDR3 coding DNA: TGTGCCACCAGAGGGGGAACCGGGACAGCCTATAATTCACCCCTCCACTTT.

V usage is TRBV6-5 and J usage is TRBJ2-1; 7 bases match TRBD2. This CDR3 is built from 15 residues. Germline V gives CDR1 MNHEY, CDR2 SVGAGI. Trimming at V came to 6 bases and at J to 9 bases, leaving 14 bases not matched to a gene. The CDR3 DNA reads as TGTGCCAGCAGGACGAGGAGGGCTAGCGGACTTGAGCAGTTCTTC. Protein sequence: CASRTRRASGLEQFF.

V and J are TRBV30 and TRBJ2-3; the D is unclear. Trimming took 0 bases from V and 4 from J, leaving 8 bases between them. From germline, CDR1 is GTSNPN and CDR2 SVGIG (reference sequence). The length of the CDR3 is 13 residues. CDR3 DNA sequence: TGTGCCTGGAGTGTAGACAATTCAGATACGCAGTATTTT. It specifies CAWSVDNSDTQYF.

The rearrangement uses TRBV2 and TRBJ2-5; TRBD2 aligns across 15 bases. Per germline, CDR1 SNHLY and CDR2 FYNNEI. CDR3 length: 16 amino acids. V lost 9 bases to trimming and J lost 1 base; unmatched junction nucleotides: 6. CDR3 in DNA: TGTGCCAGAGGACTAGCGGGGGGGCCGGGCCAAGAGACCCAGTACTTC. It codes for CARGLAGGPGQETQYF.

This chain links TRBV7-9 with TRBJ2-3, with D unclear. This CDR3 region has 14 residues. Germline V CDR1 and CDR2: SEHNR, FQNEAQ (reference sequence). Trimming removed 2 bases from V and 2 bases from J, with 8 bases in between. The DNA for the CDR3 is TGTGCCAGCAGCTTAAGTCAGGCCACAGATACGCAGTATTTT. This sequence encodes CASSLSQATDTQYF. The complete variable domain, with remaining parts taken from reference TRBV7-9 and TRBJ2-3, reads DTGVSQNPRHKITKRGQNVTFRCDPISEHNRLYWYRQTLGQGPEFLTYFQNEAQLEKSRLLSDRFSAERPKGSFSTLEIQRTEQGDSAMYLCASSLSQATDTQYFGPGTRLTVL.

The chain couples TRBV18 to TRBJ2-5, with 7 nucleotides matching TRBD2. The CDR3 has 15 amino acids. Per germline, CDR1 KGHSH and CDR2 LQKENI. V was clipped by 2 bases and J by 2 bases; unmatched bases: 5. CDR3: CASSPAGVFQETQYF. In nucleotides, the CDR3 is TGTGCCAGCTCACCAGCGGGGGTCTTTCAAGAGACCCAGTACTTC.

V and J are TRBV30 and TRBJ1-2; 8 nucleotides line up with TRBD1. Trimming took 2 bases from V and 4 from J; bases not matched to a gene: 6. CDR1 is GTSNPN and CDR2 is SVGIG in the germline V gene (reference sequence). The CDR3 is 14 residues long. The CDR3 sequence: CAWSPTGGAYGYTF. In DNA form, the CDR3 reads TGTGCCTGGAGTCCCACAGGGGGGGCCTATGGCTACACCTTC.

The V call is TRBV11-2, the J call TRBJ2-7; D may be TRBD1 (5 bases). The V gene lost 0 bases and the J gene lost 3 bases, with 9 bases spanning the gap. Germline CDR1 SGHAT, CDR2 FQNNGV. The CDR3 loop spans 14 amino acids. CDR3 sequence reads: CASSLEAGYYEQYF. The CDR3 DNA reads TGTGCCAGCAGCTTAGAAGCAGGGTACTACGAGCAGTACTTC.

V and J are TRBV19 and TRBJ2-3; D not certain. V gave up 0 bases and J gave up 2 bases, with 6 bases separating them. The germline gives CDR1 LNHDA, CDR2 SQIVND (reference sequence). The CDR3 contains 14 residues. The CDR3 reads CASSIDRLTDTQYF. The CDR3 nucleotides read TGTGCCAGTAGTATAGACAGGCTCACAGATACGCAGTATTTT. Full variable domain (remainder filled in from reference TRBV19 and TRBJ2-3): DGGITQSPKYLFRKEGQNVTLSCEQNLNHDAMYWYRQDPGQGLRLIYYSQIVNDFQKGDIAEGYSVSREKKESFPLTVTSAQKNPTAFYLCASSIDRLTDTQYFGPGTRLTVL.

The V call is TRBV18, the J call TRBJ2-7, with 8 bases lining up with TRBD1. This CDR3 has 14 residues. Looked up from germline, CDR1 is KGHSH and CDR2 is LQKENI. V was pared by 0 bases and J by 4 bases, with 2 bases of the junction left unmatched. In DNA form, the CDR3 reads TGTGCCAGCTCACCACCGGGACAGGTTTACGAGCAGTACTTC. This gives the protein CASSPPGQVYEQYF.

The V gene is TRBV14, the J gene TRBJ1-1; D gene ambiguous. Germline V lookup: CDR1 SGHDN, CDR2 FVKESK. The CDR3 length is 14 residues. The V and J ends lost 4 bases and 3 bases respectively, with 12 bases between them. For the CDR3, the DNA is TGTGCCAGCAGCCCCGGGATTTACGACACTGAAGCTTTCTTT. Translating it yields CASSPGIYDTEAFF. Looking up the rest from reference TRBV14 and TRBJ1-1 gives the full variable domain: EAGVTQFPSHSVIEKGQTVTLRCDPISGHDNLYWYRRVMGKEIKFLLHFVKESKQDESGMPNNRFLAERTGGTYSTLKVQPAELEDSGVYFCASSPGIYDTEAFFGQGTRLTVV.

The chain employs TRBV7-9 and TRBJ2-1; 8 bases fit TRBD2. The CDR3 sequence is 16 residues long. V gave up 5 bases and J gave up 0 bases; unmatched junction bases: 6. From germline, CDR1 is SEHNR and CDR2 FQNEAQ (reference sequence). The CDR3 spells CASSRAGAISYNEQFF. DNA for the CDR3: TGTGCCAGCAGCCGAGCGGGGGCAATCTCCTACAATGAGCAGTTCTTC.

This chain links TRBV7-2 with TRBJ2-5; 11 bases match TRBD1. Germline trimming cut 6 bases from V and 5 bases from J; bases unmatched to any gene: 11. The V gene's germline CDR1 is SGHTA and CDR2 FQGNSA. The CDR3 totals 16 residues. The CDR3 region has the DNA TGTGCCAGCAGACATTCGGGGACAGGGGGGGCGGAGACCCAGTACTTC. Encoded protein: CASRHSGTGGAETQYF.

This clone came up a few times. The J gene is TRBJ1-1, the V gene TRBV5-1; 11 bases map to TRBD1. Germline lookup yields CDR1 SGHRS and CDR2 YFSETQ. This CDR3 has 16 residues. V shed 3 bases, J shed 4 bases, and the junction held 8 bases outside the gene matches. CDR3: CASSSRTGGGGTEAFF. In DNA form, the CDR3 reads TGCGCCAGCAGCTCCCGGACAGGGGGCGGGGGCACTGAAGCTTTCTTT.

The chain couples TRBV19 to TRBJ2-5; maybe TRBD2 (6 bases). Trimming took off 4 bases at V and 4 bases at J, with 22 bases between the two ends. Germline loops: CDR1 LNHDA, CDR2 SQIVND (reference sequence). The CDR3 covers 17 residues. CDR3 amino acids: CASSRRGTARRGETQYF. For the CDR3, the DNA is TGTGCCAGTAGTAGAAGAGGGACTGCCAGACGGGGAGAGACCCAGTACTTC.

A few counts support this clone. The chain joins TRBV11-3 to TRBJ2-3, with 10 bases fitting TRBD1. The V gene's germline CDR1 is SGHNT and CDR2 YENEEA. There are 15 residues in the CDR3. V gave up 5 bases and J gave up 3 bases; unmatched junction bases: 5. CDR3: CASSPRQGATDTQYF. DNA of the CDR3: TGTGCCAGCAGCCCTAGACAGGGGGCGACAGATACGCAGTATTTT.

J is TRBJ1-5 and V is TRBV19; 11 bases fit TRBD1. The CDR3 totals 16 residues. Germline lookup yields CDR1 LNHDA and CDR2 SQIVND (reference sequence). The trim removed 1 base at V and 6 bases at J, leaving 5 bases unmatched. The CDR3 protein is CASSIGTGGYFQPQHF. For the CDR3, the DNA is TGTGCCAGTAGTATAGGGACAGGGGGCTATTTTCAGCCCCAGCATTTT.

This sequence joins TRBV7-3 and TRBJ2-7, with a possible D match to TRBD1 (6 bases). Germline-derived CDR1 and CDR2 are SGHTA and FQGTGA. The CDR3 has 14 residues. V was trimmed by 0 bases and J by 2 bases, leaving 8 bases between them. CDR3 nucleotide sequence: TGTGCCAGCAGCTTAACTACAGGGCCCTACGAGCAGTACTTC. Its translation is CASSLTTGPYEQYF.

This clone was observed a handful of times. The chain has TRBV2 and TRBJ2-6; D may be TRBD2 (6 bases). The length of the CDR3 is 16 residues. V lost 8 bases, J lost 2 bases, and 16 bases lay in between. From germline, CDR1 is SNHLY and CDR2 FYNNEI. In DNA, the CDR3 is TGTGCCAGCCGCCAGGAAGGCGGGACTGGGGCCAACGTCCTGACTTTC. It is translated as CASRQEGGTGANVLTF. The full variable domain, its missing parts supplied by reference TRBV2 and TRBJ2-6, is EPEVTQTPSHQVTQMGQEVILRCVPISNHLYFYWYRQILGQKVEFLVSFYNNEISEKSEIFDDQFSVERPDGSNFTLKIRSTKLEDSAMYFCASRQEGGTGANVLTFGAGSRLTVL.

This chain connects TRBV5-3 to TRBJ2-1; a weak D match, TRBD2 (7 bases). TRBV5-3 carries the ORF label, with uncertain function. Between the trimmed V and J ends, which lost 3 bases and 6 bases, there was a span of 25 bases. The CDR3 spans 18 residues. CDR3 nucleotide sequence: TGTGCCAGAAGCTCCGCTCGAGGGTGGTGGGGGGGCTTCAATGAGCAGTTCTTC. It translates to CARSSARGWWGGFNEQFF.